Listed here are 21 T cell receptor beta chains from one sample, sequenced in a study of T cell responses to AZD1222 COVID-19 vaccine. Only in-frame clones appear in the TCRdb table, and some are missing; sequencing was by immunoSEQ multiplex PCR. The table has 95,000 to 150,000 clones, around 92% seen once; the top ten hold 11% to 15%. The material was peripheral blood, obtained on day 0 of AZD1222 vaccination. These receptors came from an adult in good health.

The chain has TRBV24-1 and TRBJ1-5; D is ambiguous. Germline V gene sequence: CDR1 KGHDR, CDR2 SFDVKD. Trimming left V 3 bases short and J 3 bases short, with 5 bases between. This CDR3 has 13 residues. Here the CDR3 reads CATSDQHNQPQHF. The CDR3 nucleotides read TGTGCCACCAGTGATCAGCACAATCAGCCCCAGCATTTT.

This clone was observed once. This chain connects TRBV11-3 to TRBJ1-5; D unresolved. V lost 2 bases to trimming and J lost 3 bases, with 11 bases between them. Per the germline V gene, CDR1 is SGHNT and CDR2 is YENEEA. The CDR3 covers 15 residues. The CDR3 is CASSLSPFNNQPQHF. DNA of the CDR3: TGTGCCAGCAGCTTATCCCCATTTAACAATCAGCCCCAGCATTTT.

The chain couples TRBV7-9 to TRBJ1-2; TRBD1 matches 10 bases. V lost 5 bases, J lost 4 bases, and 7 bases stayed unmatched. CDR1 and CDR2 (germline): SEHNR, FQNEAQ (reference sequence). CDR3 length equals 15 residues. CDR3 protein: CASSPGTGVSYGYTF. The CDR3, as DNA: TGTGCCAGCAGCCCCGGGACAGGGGTTTCCTATGGCTACACCTTC.

The chain combines TRBV10-3 with TRBJ1-5; D unclear. From germline, CDR1 is ENHRY and CDR2 SYGVKD. The CDR3 covers 14 residues. V was pared by 0 bases and J by 4 bases, with 7 bases between. CDR3 DNA sequence: TGTGCCATCAGTGAGTCTGAGAGGAATCAGCCCCAGCATTTT. Its translation: CAISESERNQPQHF.

The CDR3: CASSLGFTGSLETQYF. The CDR3 region has the DNA TGTGCCAGCAGCTTAGGTTTTACAGGGAGTCTCGAGACCCAGTACTTC. V usage is TRBV7-6 and J usage is TRBJ2-5; perhaps TRBD1 as D (6 bases). Trimming left V 1 base short and J 5 bases short, with 17 bases between. The CDR3 length is 16 residues. Per germline, CDR1 SGHVS and CDR2 FNYEAQ.

The chain uses TRBV7-2 and TRBJ2-2; D remains unclear. The CDR3 is 12 residues long. V was cut by 8 bases and J by 5 bases, with 9 bases left in between. Germline V gene data show CDR1 as SGHTA and CDR2 as FQGNSA. Here the CDR3 DNA reads TGTGCCAGCCGTAAACGGACCGGGGAGCTGTTTTTT. It specifies CASRKRTGELFF.

The CDR3, as DNA: TGCGCCAGCAGTCCCGGGACAGGGAGCGGTAATTCACCCCTCCACTTT. Its protein product is CASSPGTGSGNSPLHF. The rearrangement joins TRBV10-1 to TRBJ1-6, with 9 bases identical to TRBD1. Trimming took 5 bases from V and 6 from J; bases not matched to a gene: 8. The CDR3 extends over 16 amino acids. Per the germline V gene, CDR1 is WNHNN and CDR2 is SYGVQD (reference sequence).

CDR3 sequence: CASSEGDRVGTEAFF. Here the CDR3 DNA reads TGTGCCAGCAGCGAAGGAGACAGGGTGGGCACTGAAGCTTTCTTT. The chain is built from TRBV9 and TRBJ1-1, with 7 positions matching TRBD1. The CDR3 totals 15 residues. The J segment lost 4 bases and the V segment lost 3 bases, leaving 9 bases of the junction unmatched. The V gene's germline CDR1 is SGDLS and CDR2 YYNGEE.

The CDR3 reads CASSVGLGVNTEAFF. The DNA of the CDR3 is TGTGCCAGCAGCGTAGGTTTGGGGGTGAACACTGAAGCTTTCTTT. This chain uses TRBV9 with TRBJ1-1, with D maybe TRBD1 (5 bases). Germline CDR1 SGDLS, CDR2 YYNGEE. Trimming removed 0 bases at V and 0 bases at J, with 9 bases between. The CDR3 covers 15 residues.

About this clone: Within the sample, other DNA sequences also encode this same CDR3. This chain uses TRBV7-2 with TRBJ2-3; D call uncertain. Trimming cost V 1 base and J 3 bases, with 5 bases left between them. Germline assignment: CDR1 SGHTA and CDR2 FQGNSA. This CDR3 is built from 13 residues. CDR3 protein: CASSLVVTDTQYF. The CDR3 bases are TGTGCCAGCAGCTTAGTGGTGACAGATACGCAGTATTTT.

V gene TRBV6-2 or TRBV6-3 combines with J gene TRBJ2-5, with D unresolved. The germline gives CDR1 MNHEY, CDR2 SVGEGT. V was clipped by 0 bases and J by 7 bases, with 9 bases between them. The CDR3 runs 13 residues. In nucleotides, the CDR3 is TGTGCCAGCAGTTACTCGGAGTGGAGGACCCAGTACTTC. Its translation is CASSYSEWRTQYF.

The rearrangement links TRBV30 to TRBJ1-2, with 11 bases identical to TRBD1. V was pared by 3 bases and J by 4 bases, with 4 bases of the junction left unmatched. The CDR3 totals 14 residues. In germline, CDR1 is GTSNPN, CDR2 SVGIG (reference sequence). This chain's CDR3 is CAWRYGQGAYGYTF. The CDR3 DNA is TGTGCCTGGAGGTACGGACAGGGGGCCTATGGCTACACCTTC.

The V and J genes are TRBV7-9 and TRBJ2-7; D is uncertain. Germline loops: CDR1 SEHNR, CDR2 FQNEAQ (reference sequence). V was pared by 1 base and J by 3 bases, with 13 bases between. This CDR3 spans 15 amino acids. The CDR3 region is CASSLDGSIYYEQYF. CDR3 in DNA: TGTGCCAGCAGCTTAGACGGCAGTATCTACTACGAGCAGTACTTC.

The chain links TRBV30 to TRBJ1-6; D is perhaps TRBD1 (6 bases). The CDR3 consists of 17 residues. The germline gives CDR1 GTSNPN, CDR2 SVGIG (reference sequence). V lost 0 bases and J lost 9, with 21 bases in between. CDR3 residues: CAWSVPTGLTGSSPLHF. DNA of the CDR3: TGTGCCTGGAGTGTACCCACAGGGCTTACCGGGAGTTCACCCCTCCACTTT.

The chain links TRBV7-9 to TRBJ1-1; TRBD1 agrees at 7 bases. With 3 bases clipped from V and 8 bases from J, the junction kept 3 bases outside the gene matches. Germline assignment: CDR1 SEHNR and CDR2 FQNEAQ (reference sequence). The CDR3 extends over 12 amino acids. The CDR3 loop is CASSFATGEAFF. CDR3 nucleotides: TGTGCCAGCAGCTTCGCGACAGGGGAAGCTTTCTTT.

The genes are TRBV27 and TRBJ1-4, with 7 nucleotides matching TRBD1. J was trimmed by 0 bases and V by 0 bases; bases with no gene match: 7. CDR1 and CDR2 (germline): MNHEY, SMNVEV (reference sequence). This CDR3 has 18 residues. DNA for the CDR3: TGTGCCAGCAGTTTATCCAGGGACAGACTCCCAACTAATGAAAAACTGTTTTTT. It translates to CASSLSRDRLPTNEKLFF. The complete variable domain, with remaining parts taken from reference TRBV27 and TRBJ1-4, reads EAQVTQNPRYLITVTGKKLTVTCSQNMNHEYMSWYRQDPGLGLRQIYYSMNVEVTDKGDVPEGYKVSRKEKRNFPLILESPSPNQTSLYFCASSLSRDRLPTNEKLFFGSGTQLSVL.

This chain links TRBV3-1 (or the pseudogene TRBV3-2) with TRBJ1-6, with D possibly matching TRBD1 (6 bases). The CDR3 spans 14 residues. Between the trimmed V and J ends, which lost 0 bases and 7 bases, there was a span of 7 bases. Germline CDR1 is LGHDT and CDR2 is YNNKEL (reference sequence). The CDR3 sequence: CASSQDRGNSPLHF. The CDR3 nucleotides read TGTGCCAGCAGCCAAGACAGGGGCAATTCACCCCTCCACTTT.

The J gene is TRBJ2-1, the V gene TRBV29-1; a weak D match, TRBD1 (5 bases). The CDR3 sequence is 16 residues long. Trimming removed 0 bases from V and 0 bases from J, with 12 bases in between. Germline V gene sequence: CDR1 SQVTM, CDR2 ANQGSEA. CDR3 nucleotide sequence: TGCAGCGTTGAAGAGGCAGGGCTAAGCTCCTACAATGAGCAGTTCTTC. Its protein product is CSVEEAGLSSYNEQFF.

This sequence joins TRBV30 and TRBJ1-2; 10 bases align to TRBD1. V was clipped by 5 bases and J by 1 base; unmatched bases: 4. The CDR3 consists of 14 residues. Germline V gene sequence: CDR1 GTSNPN, CDR2 SVGIG (reference sequence). For the CDR3, the DNA is TGTGCCTGGGACAGGGGGCGGAATAACTATGGCTACACCTTC. Translation: CAWDRGRNNYGYTF.

The J gene is TRBJ2-1, the V gene TRBV19; D may be TRBD2 (5 bases). The CDR3 loop spans 14 amino acids. Deletions cut 5 bases from V and 4 bases from J, with 12 bases between. Germline assignment: CDR1 LNHDA and CDR2 SQIVND (reference sequence). DNA for the CDR3: TGTGCCAGTAGTTCCCTCGGACTGTACAATGAGCAGTTCTTC. It encodes CASSSLGLYNEQFF.

Only one count was recorded for this clone. CDR3 in amino acids: CASSLAAGGYTDTQYF. The CDR3 DNA is TGTGCCAGCAGCTTAGCAGCGGGGGGATACACAGATACGCAGTATTTT. The chain has TRBV7-8 and TRBJ2-3; 9 bases are shared with TRBD2. The CDR3 sequence is 16 residues long. The V gene's germline CDR1 is SGHVS and CDR2 FQNEAQ. J was trimmed by 2 bases and V by 0 bases; bases with no gene match: 3. The variable domain in full, with the rest retrieved from reference TRBV7-8 and TRBJ2-3, is GAGVSQSPRYKVAKRGQDVALRCDPISGHVSLFWYQQALGQGPEFLTYFQNEAQLDKSGLPSDRFFAERPEGSVSTLKIQRTQQEDSAVYLCASSLAAGGYTDTQYFGPGTRLTVL.